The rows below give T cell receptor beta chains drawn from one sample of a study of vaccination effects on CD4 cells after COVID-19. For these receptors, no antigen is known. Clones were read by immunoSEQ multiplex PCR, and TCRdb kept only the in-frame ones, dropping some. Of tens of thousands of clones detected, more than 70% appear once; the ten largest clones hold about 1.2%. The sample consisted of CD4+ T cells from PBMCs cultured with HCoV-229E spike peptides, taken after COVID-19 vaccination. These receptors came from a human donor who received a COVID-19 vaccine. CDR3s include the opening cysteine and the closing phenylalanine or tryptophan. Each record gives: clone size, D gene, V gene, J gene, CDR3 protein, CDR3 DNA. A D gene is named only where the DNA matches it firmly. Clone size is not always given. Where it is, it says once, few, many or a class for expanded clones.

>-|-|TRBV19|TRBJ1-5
CASSRTRDGQPQHF
TGTGCCAGTAGTCGCACCAGGGACGGTCAGCCCCAGCATTTT
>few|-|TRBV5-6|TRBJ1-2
CASSSTGSYGYTF
TGTGCCAGCAGCTCAACCGGGAGCTATGGCTACACCTTC
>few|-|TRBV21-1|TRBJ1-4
CASSKGAASGREKLFF
TGTGCCAGCAGCAAAGGGGCGGCTTCGGGCCGTGAAAAACTGTTTTTT
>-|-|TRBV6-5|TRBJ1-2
CAGGPLPNIYGYTF
TGTGCCGGAGGGCCCTTGCCGAATATCTATGGCTACACCTTC
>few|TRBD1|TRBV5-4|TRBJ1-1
CASRGQSGTEAFF
TGTGCCAGCAGGGGACAGTCCGGCACTGAAGCTTTCTTT
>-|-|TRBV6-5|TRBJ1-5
CASSYSSGDQPQHF
TGTGCCAGCAGTTACTCATCGGGAGACCAGCCCCAGCATTTT
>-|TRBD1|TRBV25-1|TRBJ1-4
CASRGQNNEKLFF
TGTGCCAGCAGGGGACAGAATAATGAAAAACTGTTTTTT
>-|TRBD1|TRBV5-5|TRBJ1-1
CASSFPHPGQSREAFF
TGTGCCAGCAGCTTCCCCCATCCGGGACAGTCGCGAGAAGCTTTCTTT
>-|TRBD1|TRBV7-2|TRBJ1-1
CASGMTGGWTEAFF
TGTGCCAGCGGAATGACAGGGGGTTGGACTGAAGCTTTCTTT
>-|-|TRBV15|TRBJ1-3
CATSRDLGGLSGNTIYF
TGTGCCACCAGCAGAGATCTAGGCGGCCTCTCTGGAAACACCATATATTTT
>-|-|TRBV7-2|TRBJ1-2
CASSLEGVQGYTF
TGTGCCAGCAGCTTAGAGGGAGTCCAAGGCTACACCTTC
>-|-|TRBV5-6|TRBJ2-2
CASSFSDGTGELFF
TGTGCCAGCAGCTTCAGTGACGGCACCGGGGAGCTGTTTTTT
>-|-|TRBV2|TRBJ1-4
CASSAQAQANEKLFF
TGTGCCAGCAGTGCCCAGGCCCAGGCTAATGAAAAACTGTTTTTT
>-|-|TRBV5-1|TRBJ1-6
CASSFHSSSYNSPLHF
TGCGCCAGCAGCTTCCATTCGAGCTCCTATAATTCACCCCTCCACTTT
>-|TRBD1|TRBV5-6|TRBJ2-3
CASSSLDRETDTQYF
TGTGCCAGCAGCTCCCTGGACAGGGAAACAGATACGCAGTATTTT
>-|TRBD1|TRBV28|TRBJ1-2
CASSSSPGQGMNYGYTF
TGTGCCAGCAGTTCCTCCCCGGGACAGGGGATGAACTATGGCTACACCTTC
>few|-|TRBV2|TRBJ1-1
CASSEYGVGAFF
TGTGCCAGCAGTGAATACGGAGTGGGAGCTTTCTTT
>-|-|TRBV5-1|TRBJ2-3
CASSLGAGSTDTQYF
TGCGCCAGCAGCTTGGGGGCAGGGAGCACAGATACGCAGTATTTT
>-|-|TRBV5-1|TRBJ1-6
CASSLDVGMVSPLHF
TGCGCCAGCAGCTTGGATGTGGGAATGGTGTCACCCCTCCACTTT
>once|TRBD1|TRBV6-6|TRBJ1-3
CASSSGTDSGNTIYF
TGTGCCAGCAGTTCAGGGACAGACTCTGGAAACACCATATATTTT
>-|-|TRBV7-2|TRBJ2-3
CASSSQKGVGLYF
TGTGCCAGCAGCTCCCAAAAGGGGGTGGGGCTGTATTTT
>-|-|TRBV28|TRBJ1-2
CASSSPGRGYTF
TGTGCCAGCAGTTCCCCCGGACGTGGCTACACCTTC
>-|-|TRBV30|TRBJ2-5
CATGVGAYQETQYF
TGTGCTACGGGGGTTGGGGCGTACCAAGAGACCCAGTACTTC
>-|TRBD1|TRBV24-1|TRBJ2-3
CATSAYRGSTDTQYF
TGTGCCACCAGTGCGTACAGGGGATCAACAGATACGCAGTATTTT
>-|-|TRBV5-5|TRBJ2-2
CASSSPPGGTNTGELFF
TGTGCCAGCAGCTCGCCGCCAGGGGGGACGAACACCGGGGAGCTGTTTTTT
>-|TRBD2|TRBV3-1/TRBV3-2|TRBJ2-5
CASDSGGSQETQYF
TGTGCCAGCGATAGCGGGGGGTCCCAAGAGACCCAGTACTTC
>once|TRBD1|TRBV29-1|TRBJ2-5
CSATGTEYQETQYF
TGCAGCGCTACCGGGACAGAGTACCAAGAGACCCAGTACTTC
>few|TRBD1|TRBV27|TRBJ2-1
CASSSRDSFSYNEQFF
TGTGCCAGCAGTAGTCGGGACAGCTTCTCCTACAATGAGCAGTTCTTC
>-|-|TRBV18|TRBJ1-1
CASSPDINTEAFF
TGTGCCAGCTCGCCAGACATCAACACTGAAGCTTTCTTT
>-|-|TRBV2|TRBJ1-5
CASSESRWLSNQPQHF
TGTGCCAGCAGTGAATCGCGCTGGTTAAGTAATCAGCCCCAGCATTTT
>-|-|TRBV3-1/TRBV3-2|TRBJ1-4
CASSPGGRFWEKLFF
TGTGCCAGCAGCCCCGGGGGTCGGTTCTGGGAAAAACTGTTTTTT
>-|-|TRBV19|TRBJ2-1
CASSMGSGPPYNEQFF
TGTGCCAGTAGTATGGGGAGCGGACCCCCTTACAATGAGCAGTTCTTC
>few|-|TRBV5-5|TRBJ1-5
CASSLAAGVQPQHF
TGTGCCAGCAGCTTGGCGGCAGGGGTTCAGCCCCAGCATTTT
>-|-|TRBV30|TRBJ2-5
CAWREDSGAVQFETQYF
TGTGCCTGGAGGGAGGACTCTGGGGCGGTCCAATTTGAGACCCAGTACTTC
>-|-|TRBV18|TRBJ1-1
CASSPGVGVNTEAFF
TGTGCCAGCTCCCCCGGTGTGGGAGTGAACACTGAAGCTTTCTTT
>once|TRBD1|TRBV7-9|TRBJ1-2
CASSLQGAASYGYTF
TGTGCCAGCAGCTTACAGGGGGCCGCTTCCTATGGCTACACCTTC
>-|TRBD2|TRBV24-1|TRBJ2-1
CATSDLRGGSYNEQFF
TGTGCCACCAGTGATTTGCGGGGGGGTTCCTACAATGAGCAGTTCTTC
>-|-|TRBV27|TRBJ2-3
CASSFDPVKGAHQTDTQYF
TGTGCCAGCAGCTTTGACCCAGTGAAAGGCGCCCACCAGACAGATACGCAGTATTTT
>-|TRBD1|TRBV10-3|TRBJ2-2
CAISERGQENTGELFF
TGTGCCATCAGTGAGCGCGGACAGGAGAACACCGGGGAGCTGTTTTTT
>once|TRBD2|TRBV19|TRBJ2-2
CASSPGLVVGELFF
TGTGCCAGTAGCCCGGGACTAGTTGTCGGGGAGCTGTTTTTT
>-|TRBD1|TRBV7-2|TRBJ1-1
CASSKDRGNTEAFF
TGTGCCAGCAGCAAGGACAGGGGGAACACTGAAGCTTTCTTT
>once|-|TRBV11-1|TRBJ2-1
CASSLGGYNEQFF
TGTGCCAGCAGCTTAGGAGGCTACAATGAGCAGTTCTTC
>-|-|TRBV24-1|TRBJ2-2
CATKGAGDTGELFF
TGTGCCACCAAGGGGGCGGGGGACACCGGGGAGCTGTTTTTT
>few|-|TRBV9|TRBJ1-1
CASSAGVRDTEAFF
TGTGCCAGCAGCGCTGGGGTCAGGGACACTGAAGCTTTCTTT
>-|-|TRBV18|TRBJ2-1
CASSPQRSGGLINEQFF
TGTGCCAGCTCACCACAAAGGTCGGGGGGCCTTATCAATGAGCAGTTCTTC